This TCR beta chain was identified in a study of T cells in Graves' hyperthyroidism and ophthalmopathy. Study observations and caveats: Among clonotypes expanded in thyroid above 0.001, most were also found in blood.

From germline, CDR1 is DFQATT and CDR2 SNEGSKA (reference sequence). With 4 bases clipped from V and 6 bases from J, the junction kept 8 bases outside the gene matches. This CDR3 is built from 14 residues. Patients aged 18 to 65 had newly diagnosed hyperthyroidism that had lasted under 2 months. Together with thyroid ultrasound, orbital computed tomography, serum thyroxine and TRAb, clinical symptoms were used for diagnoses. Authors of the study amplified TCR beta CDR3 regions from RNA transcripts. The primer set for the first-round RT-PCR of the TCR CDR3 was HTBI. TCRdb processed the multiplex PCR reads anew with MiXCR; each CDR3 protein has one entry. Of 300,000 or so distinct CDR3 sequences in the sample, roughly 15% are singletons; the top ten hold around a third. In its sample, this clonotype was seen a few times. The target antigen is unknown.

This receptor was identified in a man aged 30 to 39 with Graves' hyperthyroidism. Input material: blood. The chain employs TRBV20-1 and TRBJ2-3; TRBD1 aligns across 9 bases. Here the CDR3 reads CSAIRDRATDTQYF. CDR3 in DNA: TGCAGTGCTATTCGGGACAGGGCTACGGATACGCAGTATTTT.